These 32 T cell receptor beta chains share one sample of origin, sequenced in a study of neoadjuvant anti-PD-1 for oral cavity cancer. Profiling relied on immunoSEQ multiplex PCR, and the TCRdb table lists in-frame clones only, not all of them. The sample lists about 72,000 clones; about 86% were seen once. The sequencing here drew on PBMCs, taken before nivolumab (anti-PD-1) treatment. These receptors all come from a person between 40 and 85 years old with oral cavity squamous cell carcinoma.

This clone was seen more than once but under ten times. The chain couples TRBV4-1 to TRBJ1-5; no firm D call. The CDR3 runs 14 residues. Trimming took off 1 base at V and 3 bases at J, with 7 bases between the two ends. CDR1 MGHRA and CDR2 YSYEKL come from the germline V gene. The CDR3 nucleotides read TGCGCCAGCAGCCAAGGGCCCATCAATCAGCCCCAGCATTTT. Its protein is CASSQGPINQPQHF.

The chain recombines TRBV5-5 with TRBJ2-5; D gene uncertain. This CDR3 spans 15 amino acids. V lost 3 bases, J lost 4 bases, and 16 bases lay in between. Looked up from germline, CDR1 is SGHKS and CDR2 is YYEKEE (reference sequence). CDR3 region: CASSSSPGVGETQYF. DNA of the CDR3: TGTGCCAGCAGCTCCTCACCGGGTGTCGGAGAGACCCAGTACTTC. Combining the CDR3 with reference TRBV5-5 and TRBJ2-5 gives the whole variable domain DAGVTQSPTHLIKTRGQQVTLRCSPISGHKSVSWYQQVLGQGPQFIFQYYEKEERGRGNFPDRFSARQFPNYSSELNVNALLLGDSALYLCASSSSPGVGETQYFGPGTRLLVL.

This chain links TRBV7-9 with TRBJ2-2; D is ambiguous. Germline CDR1 and CDR2: SEHNR and FQNEAQ (reference sequence). Trimming removed 1 base from V and 3 bases from J, with 6 bases in between. The CDR3 totals 14 residues. CDR3: CASSLGEDTGELFF. CDR3 bases: TGTGCCAGCAGCTTAGGGGAAGACACCGGGGAGCTGTTTTTT.

The genes are TRBV4-1 and TRBJ2-2, with TRBD2 identical over 12 bases. The germline gives CDR1 MGHRA, CDR2 YSYEKL. The CDR3 totals 20 residues. V shed 3 bases and J 0 bases; nucleotides not matched to a gene: 11. The CDR3 sequence is CASSQALLAGGLSNTGELFF. As DNA, the CDR3 is TGCGCCAGCAGCCAGGCTTTACTAGCGGGAGGTCTCTCGAACACCGGGGAGCTGTTTTTT.

The V and J genes are TRBV2 and TRBJ2-5, with 9 bases identical to TRBD1. This CDR3 comprises 14 residues. Per germline, CDR1 SNHLY and CDR2 FYNNEI. With 3 bases clipped from V and 7 bases from J, the junction kept 6 bases outside the gene matches. The CDR3 DNA reads TGTGCCAGCAGTGAGGGACAGGGAGGGGGGACCCAGTACTTC. It yields the protein CASSEGQGGGTQYF.

The chain carries TRBV5-1 and TRBJ2-5; 7 bases agree with TRBD2. This CDR3 region has 12 residues. CDR1 and CDR2 (germline): SGHRS, YFSETQ. The V segment lost 5 bases and the J segment 6 bases; nucleotides outside the gene matches: 4. The CDR3 nucleotides read TGCGCCAGCAGAGATAGCGGGCAGACCCAGTACTTC. It yields the protein CASRDSGQTQYF.

A single count supports this clone. The chain uses TRBV5-5 and TRBJ2-1; D gene unclear. Trimming cost V 6 bases and J 5 bases, with 6 bases left between them. In germline, CDR1 is SGHKS, CDR2 YYEKEE (reference sequence). The CDR3 runs 11 residues. The CDR3 sequence: CASILNNEQFF. In DNA form, the CDR3 reads TGTGCCAGCATCCTTAACAATGAGCAGTTCTTC.

This sequence joins TRBV19 and TRBJ1-5, with a possible D match to TRBD1 (6 bases). Per the germline V gene, CDR1 is LNHDA and CDR2 is SQIVND (reference sequence). The ends were cut back, 5 bases at V and 2 bases at J, with 13 bases in the middle. CDR3 length: 15 amino acids. In DNA, the CDR3 is TGTGCCAGTAGTCTACAGGGTGGGGGCAATCAGCCCCAGCATTTT. Amino acids: CASSLQGGGNQPQHF.

The chain combines TRBV6-1 with TRBJ2-2; 8 bases match TRBD1. Germline V gene lookup returns CDR1 MNHNS and CDR2 SASEGT. This CDR3 comprises 15 residues. The trim removed 5 bases at V and 3 bases at J, leaving 5 bases unmatched. CDR3 coding DNA: TGTGCCAGCAGTCAGCGGACAGGGTACACCGGGGAGCTGTTTTTT. As protein: CASSQRTGYTGELFF.

The chain couples TRBV6-5 to TRBJ1-5, with a weak D call TRBD1 (6 bases). The germline gives CDR1 MNHEY, CDR2 SVGAGI. There are 13 residues in the CDR3. Trimming took off 6 bases at V and 11 bases at J, with 17 bases between the two ends. As DNA, the CDR3 is TGTGCCAGCAGGCCGGGACACTCGTTAGCCCAGCATTTT. Encoded protein: CASRPGHSLAQHF.

The chain combines TRBV5-1 with TRBJ2-7; the D gene is possibly TRBD1 (6 bases). The CDR3 is 15 residues long. CDR1 and CDR2 (germline): SGHRS, YFSETQ. Trimming left V 0 bases short and J 3 bases short, with 13 bases between. CDR3 sequence: CASSLAPGQDYEQYF. CDR3 bases: TGCGCCAGCAGCTTGGCCCCGGGACAAGACTACGAGCAGTACTTC.

The chain employs TRBV6-1 and TRBJ1-4; D unclear. Germline CDR1 MNHNS, CDR2 SASEGT. The CDR3 is 14 amino acids. V was shortened by 6 bases and J by 0 bases, with 8 bases between the two germline ends. The CDR3 spells CASRDASTNEKLFF. As DNA, the CDR3 is TGTGCCAGCAGGGACGCTTCAACTAATGAAAAACTGTTTTTT.

This chain connects TRBV7-2 to TRBJ2-7; 12 positions match TRBD1. The CDR3 extends over 15 amino acids. Germline trimming cut 5 bases from V and 3 bases from J; bases unmatched to any gene: 5. Germline V CDR1 and CDR2: SGHTA, FQGNSA. CDR3 loop: CASSLGTGGVYEQYF. Written as DNA, the CDR3 is TGTGCCAGCAGCCTCGGGACAGGGGGCGTCTACGAGCAGTACTTC.

This sequence joins TRBV6-5 and TRBJ2-1; 7 bases are a match to TRBD1. V trimming: 4 bases; J trimming: 6 bases; junction bases outside the gene matches: 6. Germline loops: CDR1 MNHEY, CDR2 SVGAGI. This CDR3 region has 14 residues. The CDR3 here is CASSFDRAVNEQFF. The DNA for the CDR3 is TGTGCCAGCAGTTTCGACAGGGCGGTCAATGAGCAGTTCTTC.

The rearrangement joins TRBV30 to TRBJ1-1; tentatively, D is TRBD1 (5 bases). Germline values: CDR1 GTSNPN, CDR2 SVGIG (reference sequence). Trimming pared 4 bases from V and 0 bases from J, leaving 9 bases between. This CDR3 is 13 amino acids long. The DNA of the CDR3 is TGTGCCTGGAAACGGGACGTGAACACTGAAGCTTTCTTT. Protein product: CAWKRDVNTEAFF.

The gene calls are TRBV6-5 and TRBJ2-5; 12 bases align to TRBD1. Germline V gene lookup returns CDR1 MNHEY and CDR2 SVGAGI. Trimming removed 0 bases from V and 4 bases from J; junction bases left unmatched: 3. This CDR3 is built from 16 residues. CDR3 in DNA: TGTGCCAGCAGTTACTCCGGGACAGGGGGCGTAGAGACCCAGTACTTC. Residues: CASSYSGTGGVETQYF.

The chain carries TRBV19 and TRBJ1-1; a possible D gene is TRBD1 (6 bases). V lost 4 bases, J lost 6 bases, and 12 bases lay in between. Per the germline V gene, CDR1 is LNHDA and CDR2 is SQIVND (reference sequence). This CDR3 is 13 amino acids long. DNA of the CDR3: TGTGCCAGTAGTAGGGGGAGGGGGTCTGAAGCTTTCTTT. Its protein product is CASSRGRGSEAFF.

The chain recombines TRBV28 with TRBJ2-2; the D is unclear. Germline CDR1 and CDR2: MDHEN and SYDVKM. Trimming took off 2 bases at V and 0 bases at J, with 22 bases between the two ends. CDR3 size: 20 residues. The CDR3 coding sequence is TGTGCCAGCAGTTTACCGATTCTTGTCCGGAATATCCCGAACACCGGGGAGCTGTTTTTT. Its translation is CASSLPILVRNIPNTGELFF.

This clone came up a few times. This sequence joins TRBV4-1 and TRBJ2-6; the match to TRBD1 covers 8 bases. This CDR3 is built from 16 residues. V shed 3 bases, J shed 3 bases, and the junction held 4 bases outside the gene matches. Germline CDR1 MGHRA, CDR2 YSYEKL. The CDR3 DNA follows: TGCGCCAGCAGCCACCAGGGGGCGGGTGGGGCCAACGTCCTGACTTTC. Residues: CASSHQGAGGANVLTF.

V and J are TRBV6-6 and TRBJ2-1; 8 bases fit TRBD1. Trimming took 1 base from V and 2 from J; bases not matched to a gene: 4. This CDR3 contains 16 residues. Germline V CDR1 and CDR2: MNHNY, SVGAGI (reference sequence). As DNA, the CDR3 is TGTGCCAGCAGTTACTACGACAGGGGACCCTACAATGAGCAGTTCTTC. Translating gives CASSYYDRGPYNEQFF.

The chain carries TRBV5-1 and TRBJ2-2; TRBD1 agrees at 7 bases. Germline V gives CDR1 SGHRS, CDR2 YFSETQ. The CDR3 loop spans 18 amino acids. V gave up 4 bases and J gave up 0 bases; unmatched junction bases: 12. The CDR3 DNA reads as TGCGCCAGCAGCAGACGGAATACAGGGGCCGCGAACACCGGGGAGCTGTTTTTT. Its protein is CASSRRNTGAANTGELFF. Full variable domain (missing parts from reference TRBV5-1 and TRBJ2-2): KAGVTQTPRYLIKTRGQQVTLSCSPISGHRSVSWYQQTPGQGLQFLFEYFSETQRNKGNFPGRFSGRQFSNSRSEMNVSTLELGDSALYLCASSRRNTGAANTGELFFGEGSRLTVL.

This sequence joins TRBV11-2 and TRBJ2-7; D may be TRBD2 (5 bases). This CDR3 spans 14 amino acids. Trimming took off 2 bases at V and 4 bases at J, with 12 bases between the two ends. CDR1 and CDR2 (germline): SGHAT, FQNNGV. This chain's CDR3 is CASSLLRGWYEQYF. As DNA, the CDR3 is TGTGCCAGCAGCTTACTCCGGGGTTGGTACGAGCAGTACTTC.

CDR3 bases: TGTGCCAGCAGGCAGGGACCGGGGCGGAACACTGAAGCTTTCTTT. Its protein is CASRQGPGRNTEAFF. The genes are TRBV7-6 and TRBJ1-1; possibly TRBD1 for D (5 bases). Germline V lookup: CDR1 SGHVS, CDR2 FNYEAQ. This CDR3 region has 15 residues. The V end lost 6 bases, the J end lost 1 base, and 15 bases lay between the germline ends. The full variable domain, in which reference TRBV7-6 and TRBJ1-1 provide the parts outside the CDR3, is GAGVSQSPRYKVTKRGQDVALRCDPISGHVSLYWYRQALGQGPEFLTYFNYEAQQDKSGLPNDRFSAERPEGSISTLTIQRTEQRDSAMYRCASRQGPGRNTEAFFGQGTRLTVV.

The genes are TRBV4-2 and TRBJ2-5, with 9 bases that match TRBD1. V gave up 0 bases and J gave up 5 bases; unmatched junction bases: 4. Germline loops: CDR1 LGHNA, CDR2 YNFKEQ. The CDR3 is 15 residues long. The CDR3 spells CASSQEQGAVETQYF. The CDR3 region has the DNA TGTGCCAGCAGCCAAGAACAGGGGGCGGTGGAGACCCAGTACTTC.

The chain links TRBV5-1 to TRBJ2-1; TRBD2 is a possible D gene (6 bases). From germline, CDR1 is SGHRS and CDR2 YFSETQ. This CDR3 is built from 16 residues. V was clipped by 5 bases and J by 3 bases, with 18 bases between them. CDR3 region: CASRGGRRVIYNEQFF. CDR3 DNA: TGCGCCAGCAGGGGGGGACGTCGTGTGATCTACAATGAGCAGTTCTTC.

CDR3 DNA sequence: TGTGCCACCAGCAGAGTCGGACTAGCGGGGGGGAATGAGCAGTTCTTC. Its translation is CATSRVGLAGGNEQFF. The chain uses TRBV15 and TRBJ2-1; 15 nucleotides align to TRBD2. Germline CDR1 is LNHNV and CDR2 is YYDKDF (reference sequence). The CDR3 has 16 amino acids. V trimming: 1 base; J trimming: 7 bases; junction bases outside the gene matches: 2.

The chain links TRBV29-1 to TRBJ1-2; the D gene is possibly TRBD1 (5 bases). The CDR3 loop spans 12 amino acids. Germline V CDR1 and CDR2: SQVTM, ANQGSEA. Trimming removed 7 bases at V and 2 bases at J, with 11 bases between. CDR3 loop: CSDGGPNYGYTF. The CDR3 DNA reads as TGCAGCGATGGGGGACCGAACTATGGCTACACCTTC.

The gene calls are TRBV6-5 and TRBJ2-1, with a tentative D call TRBD2 (5 bases). Germline CDR1 reads MNHEY; CDR2 reads SVGAGI. The CDR3 sequence is 13 residues long. The V end was cut by 5 bases, the J end by 5 bases, with 10 bases between. CDR3 residues: CASSHGGHNEQFF. CDR3 in DNA: TGTGCCAGCAGTCACGGAGGTCACAATGAGCAGTTCTTC.

The gene calls are TRBV30 and TRBJ2-2, with a tentative D call TRBD1 (5 bases). Germline assignment: CDR1 GTSNPN and CDR2 SVGIG (reference sequence). The CDR3 totals 15 residues. The germline V and J ends were trimmed by 2 bases and 0 bases, with 10 bases remaining between them. The CDR3 is CAWSPLGANTGELFF. The DNA for the CDR3 is TGTGCCTGGAGTCCCTTAGGGGCGAACACCGGGGAGCTGTTTTTT.

The V gene is TRBV30, the J gene TRBJ1-3; D remains unclear. The CDR3 loop spans 12 amino acids. V shed 4 bases and J shed 5 bases, with 9 bases lying between them. Germline CDR1 GTSNPN, CDR2 SVGIG (reference sequence). CDR3 in DNA: TGTGCCTGGACCCTCTCCCGAAACACCATATATTTT. The encoded protein is CAWTLSRNTIYF.

The chain employs TRBV6-5 and TRBJ1-2, with TRBD1 matching over 9 bases. V lost 6 bases and J lost 3; bases outside the gene matches: 8. The CDR3 sequence is 15 residues long. Germline CDR1 is MNHEY and CDR2 is SVGAGI. The DNA of the CDR3 is TGTGCCAGCAGAAGAGCGACAGGGGGGGACTATGGCTACACCTTC. This sequence encodes CASRRATGGDYGYTF.

The chain uses TRBV30 and TRBJ1-1; D gene ambiguous. V lost 3 bases and J lost 3, with 11 bases in between. Germline V lookup: CDR1 GTSNPN, CDR2 SVGIG (reference sequence). This CDR3 is built from 13 residues. The DNA for the CDR3 is TGTGCCTGGAGCCTCGGCCCCGACACTGAAGCTTTCTTT. It specifies CAWSLGPDTEAFF.